This T cell receptor (beta chain) emerged from a study of cytomegalovirus exposure and HLA in healthy donors. Study results and limitations: A later analysis, which compared TCR beta chains of equal frequency, found the HLA-associated ones more clonally expanded.

It was with 60 Vbeta and 13 Jbeta primers that the PCR ran. As handled by the study authors: There were some 87 million unique TCR beta chains by a later count, and approximately 10 million of them were shared. Repertoires were generated with immunoSEQ multiplex PCR, while TCRdb's copy carries only in-frame clones and drops some. Clone size and V and J calls were adopted from that table, with D and trimming inferred from the DNA. The sample consists of roughly 140,000 clones, approximately 84% of them appearing once. This clone has a single count. The target antigen is unknown. Germline CDR1 is MDHEN and CDR2 is SYDVKM. The V end was cut by 4 bases, the J end by 6 bases, with 13 bases between. There are 14 residues in the CDR3.

The genes are TRBV28 and TRBJ1-3; tentatively, D is TRBD1 (5 bases). The sequence was collected from an older woman in good health and CMV-seropositive. Sequenced: PBMCs. CDR3 nucleotides: TGTGCCAGCAGTTCCCCGGAGGGACCAAACACCATATATTTT. Its protein product is CASSSPEGPNTIYF.